These T cell receptor beta chains were read from a single sample in a study of circulating CD8 cells and anti-PD-1 response in melanoma. MiXCR was run by TCRdb on the reads, yielding one entry per CDR3 protein. The sample holds several hundred distinct CDR3 sequences, about 5.9% seen once. Sample: CD8+ T cells from PBMCs, taken at baseline or after one month of anti-PD-1 therapy (not recorded which). These receptors were taken from a human donor with melanoma. Each CDR3 is given with its conserved first and last residue. Each record gives: D gene, J gene, V gene, clone size, CDR3 protein, CDR3 DNA. D genes are given only for firm matches. Expanded clones are given a class, and other clones once, few, many or no size at all.

d_call: TRBD2; j_call: TRBJ2-1; v_call: TRBV19; clone_size: hyperexpanded; cdr3_aa: CASSATSGLYNEQFF; cdr3_nt: TGTGCCAGTTCTGCTACTAGCGGACTATACAATGAGCAGTTCTTC
d_call: .; j_call: TRBJ2-3; v_call: TRBV12-3/TRBV12-4; clone_size: medium-sized; cdr3_aa: CASSHGVGIDTQYF; cdr3_nt: TGTGCCAGCAGCCATGGGGTGGGTATAGATACGCAGTATTTT
d_call: .; j_call: TRBJ2-7; v_call: TRBV14; clone_size: large; cdr3_aa: CASSQDEALPYEQYF; cdr3_nt: TGTGCCAGCAGCCAAGATGAGGCTCTCCCCTACGAGCAGTACTTC
d_call: .; j_call: TRBJ1-2; v_call: TRBV29-1; clone_size: medium-sized; cdr3_aa: CSAPRQGENGYTF; cdr3_nt: TGCAGCGCTCCCCGACAAGGGGAAAATGGCTACACCTTC
d_call: TRBD2; j_call: TRBJ2-1; v_call: TRBV28; clone_size: .; cdr3_aa: CASRPEGLAGGLYNEQFF; cdr3_nt: TGTGCCAGCAGACCCGAGGGACTAGCGGGGGGGCTATACAATGAGCAGTTCTTC
d_call: .; j_call: TRBJ2-3; v_call: TRBV28; clone_size: .; cdr3_aa: CASSIITDTQYF; cdr3_nt: TGTGCCAGCAGTATAATCACAGATACGCAGTATTTT
d_call: .; j_call: TRBJ2-5; v_call: TRBV27; clone_size: large; cdr3_aa: CASMGWGPQETQYF; cdr3_nt: TGTGCCAGCATGGGTTGGGGCCCCCAAGAGACCCAGTACTTC
d_call: TRBD1; j_call: TRBJ2-5; v_call: TRBV9; clone_size: medium-sized; cdr3_aa: CASSVEGAKTQYF; cdr3_nt: TGTGCCAGCAGCGTAGAGGGGGCGAAGACCCAGTACTTC
d_call: TRBD1; j_call: TRBJ2-6; v_call: TRBV5-1; clone_size: large; cdr3_aa: CASRQGASVSGANVLTF; cdr3_nt: TGCGCCAGCAGACAGGGGGCGTCTGTCTCTGGGGCCAACGTCCTGACTTTC
d_call: .; j_call: TRBJ1-5; v_call: TRBV2; clone_size: large; cdr3_aa: CASSEVDNQPQHF; cdr3_nt: TGTGCCAGCAGTGAAGTGGACAATCAGCCCCAGCATTTT
d_call: TRBD1; j_call: TRBJ2-5; v_call: TRBV4-1; clone_size: large; cdr3_aa: CASSQETGALGTQYF; cdr3_nt: TGCGCCAGCAGCCAAGAGACAGGGGCCTTAGGGACCCAGTACTTC
d_call: TRBD2; j_call: TRBJ2-3; v_call: TRBV29-1; clone_size: large; cdr3_aa: CSVASGGPSTDTQYF; cdr3_nt: TGCAGCGTTGCTAGCGGGGGGCCTAGCACAGATACGCAGTATTTT
d_call: .; j_call: TRBJ1-1; v_call: TRBV7-9; clone_size: large; cdr3_aa: CASSEEIRALEAFF; cdr3_nt: TGTGCCAGCAGCGAGGAAATAAGGGCGCTTGAAGCTTTCTTT
d_call: .; j_call: TRBJ2-5; v_call: TRBV5-4; clone_size: large; cdr3_aa: CASSFGVRRETQYF; cdr3_nt: TGTGCCAGCAGCTTCGGGGTCCGGAGGGAGACCCAGTACTTC
d_call: .; j_call: TRBJ2-7; v_call: TRBV29-1; clone_size: few; cdr3_aa: CSVGAGRGEQYF; cdr3_nt: TGCAGCGTTGGAGCCGGAAGGGGCGAGCAGTACTTC
d_call: .; j_call: TRBJ1-6; v_call: TRBV19; clone_size: medium-sized; cdr3_aa: CASSRDKETNSPLHF; cdr3_nt: TGTGCCAGTAGTAGAGACAAAGAAACTAATTCACCCCTCCACTTT
d_call: .; j_call: TRBJ2-5; v_call: TRBV25-1; clone_size: large; cdr3_aa: CASSSSLTQYF; cdr3_nt: TGTGCCAGCAGCTCCTCCCTGACCCAGTACTTC
d_call: TRBD1; j_call: TRBJ2-7; v_call: TRBV19; clone_size: .; cdr3_aa: CASRFSHRDRGSNEQYF; cdr3_nt: TGTGCCAGTAGATTCTCCCACCGGGACAGGGGTAGCAACGAGCAGTACTTC
d_call: TRBD2; j_call: TRBJ2-1; v_call: TRBV19; clone_size: few; cdr3_aa: CASRRTSGAYNEQFF; cdr3_nt: TGTGCCAGTAGAAGAACTAGCGGGGCCTACAATGAGCAGTTCTTC
d_call: .; j_call: TRBJ1-1; v_call: TRBV4-3; clone_size: few; cdr3_aa: CASSRGQSAFF; cdr3_nt: TGCGCCAGCAGCCGCGGGCAGTCGGCTTTCTTT
d_call: .; j_call: TRBJ2-7; v_call: TRBV19; clone_size: medium-sized; cdr3_aa: CASSTSRFSVRYF; cdr3_nt: TGTGCCAGTAGTACCTCCCGGTTCTCTGTCCGGTACTTC
d_call: .; j_call: TRBJ2-5; v_call: TRBV2; clone_size: large; cdr3_aa: CASSEVGAGETQYF; cdr3_nt: TGTGCCAGCAGTGAAGTGGGCGCCGGGGAGACCCAGTACTTC
d_call: .; j_call: TRBJ2-1; v_call: TRBV27; clone_size: large; cdr3_aa: CASSFGYEQFF; cdr3_nt: TGTGCCAGCAGTTTCGGCTATGAGCAGTTCTTC
d_call: TRBD2; j_call: TRBJ2-4; v_call: TRBV19; clone_size: large; cdr3_aa: CASSIIVAGGRAKNIQYF; cdr3_nt: TGTGCCAGTAGTATAATCGTCGCGGGGGGCCGGGCCAAAAACATTCAGTACTTC
d_call: .; j_call: TRBJ2-7; v_call: TRBV28; clone_size: .; cdr3_aa: CASSPLYEQYF; cdr3_nt: TGTGCCAGCAGTCCACTCTACGAGCAGTACTTC
d_call: .; j_call: TRBJ2-2; v_call: TRBV25-1; clone_size: large; cdr3_aa: CASEQGIGELFF; cdr3_nt: TGTGCCAGCGAACAGGGTATCGGGGAGCTGTTTTTT
d_call: .; j_call: TRBJ1-5; v_call: TRBV27; clone_size: medium-sized; cdr3_aa: CASSLYFDQPQHF; cdr3_nt: TGTGCCAGCAGTTTATATTTCGATCAGCCCCAGCATTTT